The 4 T cell receptor beta chains below were found in one sample sequenced in a study of technical replicates of blood from a few donors. The method was immunoSEQ multiplex PCR; TCRdb's version includes in-frame clones alone and lacks a portion of them. The sample yields tens of thousands of clones, about 90% seen once. The sample consisted of T cells isolated from PBMCs. The receptors stem from a human donor in good health. Some clones in this sample may be carry-over from other donors' samples.

The table lists this clone with a few counts. The gene calls are TRBV28 and TRBJ1-1; TRBD1 agrees at 7 bases. The CDR3 spans 15 residues. With 6 bases clipped from V and 5 bases from J, the junction kept 12 bases outside the gene matches. CDR1 is MDHEN, CDR2 SYDVKM, per germline. The CDR3, as DNA: TGTGCCAGCAGCGGCAGACAGGGAACTATAACTGAAGCTTTCTTT. Translation: CASSGRQGTITEAFF.

This clone was counted a single time. The rearrangement links TRBV30 to TRBJ1-2, with D possibly being TRBD1 (5 bases). The CDR3 spans 15 residues. CDR1 GTSNPN and CDR2 SVGIG come from the germline V gene (reference sequence). V shed 2 bases and J shed 1 base, with 14 bases lying between them. CDR3 loop: CAWSLGAQGNYGYTF. CDR3 in DNA: TGTGCCTGGAGTTTAGGAGCCCAGGGTAACTATGGCTACACCTTC. Full variable domain (outside the CDR3, taken from reference TRBV30 and TRBJ1-2): SQTIHQWPATLVQPVGSPLSLECTVEGTSNPNLYWYRQAAGRGLQLLFYSVGIGQISSEVPQNLSASRPQDRQFILSSKKLLLSDSGFYLCAWSLGAQGNYGYTFGSGTRLTVV.

The chain joins TRBV6-1 to TRBJ1-5; TRBD1 matches at 9 bases. Per the germline V gene, CDR1 is MNHNS and CDR2 is SASEGT. This CDR3 spans 15 amino acids. J was trimmed by 4 bases and V by 2 bases; bases with no gene match: 3. The CDR3 region has the DNA TGTGCCAGCAGTGAAATCGACAGGGGGAATCAGCCCCAGCATTTT. This codes for CASSEIDRGNQPQHF.

This chain joins TRBV19 and TRBJ1-1; 7 bases are a match to TRBD1. V trimming: 6 bases; J trimming: 4 bases; junction bases outside the gene matches: 11. CDR3 size: 15 residues. In germline, CDR1 is LNHDA, CDR2 SQIVND (reference sequence). The CDR3 loop is CASSTATGVGTEAFF. The CDR3 bases are TGTGCCAGTAGCACCGCCACAGGGGTTGGCACTGAAGCTTTCTTT. The whole variable domain, remainder taken from reference TRBV19 and TRBJ1-1, is DGGITQSPKYLFRKEGQNVTLSCEQNLNHDAMYWYRQDPGQGLRLIYYSQIVNDFQKGDIAEGYSVSREKKESFPLTVTSAQKNPTAFYLCASSTATGVGTEAFFGQGTRLTVV.